One sample yielded the 31 T cell receptor beta chains listed below, sequenced in a study of blood T cell repertoires in COVID-19. TCRdb keeps only in-frame clones here, not all; method: immunoSEQ multiplex PCR. Seen here are under 150,000 clones, about nine tenths observed once, and the top ten hold approximately 2.5%. Sequencing was performed on peripheral blood. The source of these receptors is a human donor in a cohort sampled during active COVID-19.

This clone is a singleton in its sample. The rearrangement joins TRBV6-2 or TRBV6-3 to TRBJ1-5; D is uncertain. The CDR3 is 14 amino acids. CDR1 is MNHEY, CDR2 SVGEGT, per germline. The V end was cut by 4 bases, the J end by 2 bases, with 9 bases between. CDR3 amino acids: CASSLTRGNQPQHF. The CDR3 coding sequence is TGTGCCAGCAGTTTGACTCGCGGCAATCAGCCCCAGCATTTT.

This chain connects TRBV20-1 to TRBJ2-7, with 7 nucleotides matching TRBD1. V shed 3 bases, J shed 5 bases, and the junction held 13 bases outside the gene matches. CDR3 length: 15 residues. The germline V gene has CDR1 DFQATT and CDR2 SNEGSKA (reference sequence). The CDR3 loop reads CSASRDRPAIDEQYF. The CDR3 DNA reads as TGCAGTGCTAGTCGGGACAGACCTGCAATCGACGAGCAGTACTTC.

The V gene is TRBV11-2, the J gene TRBJ2-3; D unclear. Germline CDR1 reads SGHAT; CDR2 reads FQNNGV. Between the trimmed V and J ends, which lost 2 bases and 1 base, there was a span of 10 bases. CDR3 length: 15 amino acids. The CDR3 bases are TGTGCCAGCAGCTTACGAGGAGATGGCACAGATACGCAGTATTTT. This sequence encodes CASSLRGDGTDTQYF.

This chain joins TRBV11-2 and TRBJ2-1; 12 bases fit TRBD2. This CDR3 has 16 amino acids. In germline, CDR1 is SGHAT, CDR2 FQNNGV. The trim removed 1 base at V and 7 bases at J, leaving 5 bases unmatched. The CDR3 DNA sequence: TGTGCCAGCAGCTTAGTCGGGACTAGCGGGCCAAATGAGCAGTTCTTC. Residues: CASSLVGTSGPNEQFF.

The chain employs TRBV7-2 and TRBJ2-7; 8 bases are shared with TRBD1. The CDR3 consists of 15 residues. J lost 0 bases, V lost 3 bases, and 4 bases had no gene match. From germline, CDR1 is SGHTA and CDR2 FQGNSA. CDR3 bases: TGTGCCAGCAGCTTTTCAGGGGGCCTCTCCTACGAGCAGTACTTC. Translated: CASSFSGGLSYEQYF.

The chain uses TRBV5-1 and TRBJ2-7; D perhaps matches TRBD1 (7 bases). CDR1 and CDR2 from the germline V gene are SGHRS and YFSETQ. CDR3 length: 16 residues. V lost 5 bases to trimming and J lost 2 bases, with 20 bases between them. The CDR3 DNA is TGCGCCAGCAGTGGGGGGACAGCCAGCTTTCCCTACGAGCAGTACTTC. Amino acid sequence: CASSGGTASFPYEQYF.

This clone was recorded once. This chain joins TRBV5-1 and TRBJ2-7; 8 bases align to TRBD2. The CDR3 extends over 16 amino acids. Trimming took 2 bases from V and 2 from J; bases not matched to a gene: 9. From germline, CDR1 is SGHRS and CDR2 YFSETQ. CDR3 sequence (DNA): TGCGCCAGCAGCTTCCTGAGCGGGAGCCGGACCTACGAGCAGTACTTC. It is translated as CASSFLSGSRTYEQYF.

The chain uses TRBV7-3 and TRBJ2-2; D ambiguous. The V end lost 2 bases, the J end lost 3 bases, and 7 bases lay between the germline ends. Per the germline V gene, CDR1 is SGHTA and CDR2 is FQGTGA. This CDR3 region has 14 residues. The CDR3 reads CASSLHLDTGELFF. DNA of the CDR3: TGTGCCAGCAGCTTACATCTAGACACCGGGGAGCTGTTTTTT.

The genes are TRBV7-3 and TRBJ2-7, with 10 bases aligning to TRBD1. Trimming took 5 bases from V and 6 from J; bases not matched to a gene: 13. This CDR3 has 16 amino acids. Germline CDR1 reads SGHTA; CDR2 reads FQGTGA. The CDR3, as DNA: TGTGCCAGCAGCCAAAATGCGCCCGGGACAGGGGTCGAGCAGTACTTC. Translated: CASSQNAPGTGVEQYF.

The chain joins TRBV19 to TRBJ1-5, with D perhaps TRBD1 (6 bases). Deletions cut 5 bases from V and 9 bases from J, with 11 bases between. CDR3 length: 12 amino acids. Germline loops: CDR1 LNHDA, CDR2 SQIVND (reference sequence). The CDR3 spells CASSWGQSPQHF. DNA for the CDR3: TGTGCCAGTAGTTGGGGACAATCGCCCCAGCATTTT.

This clone was counted only a few times. The gene calls are TRBV7-8 and TRBJ2-2; no firm D call. This CDR3 has 14 amino acids. The germline V and J ends were trimmed by 3 bases and 1 base, with 6 bases remaining between them. Germline CDR1 and CDR2: SGHVS and FQNEAQ. CDR3 amino acids: CASSFTENTGELFF. Written as DNA, the CDR3 is TGTGCCAGCAGCTTTACAGAGAACACCGGGGAGCTGTTTTTT.

This chain uses TRBV19 with TRBJ2-1; 12 bases fit TRBD2. V shed 4 bases, J shed 5 bases, and the junction held 9 bases outside the gene matches. Looked up from germline, CDR1 is LNHDA and CDR2 is SQIVND (reference sequence). CDR3 length: 17 amino acids. The CDR3 DNA follows: TGTGCCAGTAGTACCCGGGCGGGACTAGCGGGCGACAATGAGCAGTTCTTC. Encoded protein: CASSTRAGLAGDNEQFF.

The chain joins TRBV27 to TRBJ2-1, with a weak D call TRBD1 (6 bases). CDR1 and CDR2 from the germline V gene are MNHEY and SMNVEV (reference sequence). The CDR3 totals 16 residues. Trimming cost V 6 bases and J 5 bases, with 20 bases left between them. The CDR3 DNA reads as TGTGCCAGCAGATTTGACAGGCTGGGCAGGGACAATGAGCAGTTCTTC. Its translation is CASRFDRLGRDNEQFF.

The J gene is TRBJ2-1, the V gene TRBV13; 8 bases match TRBD1. J gave up 8 bases and V 1 base, and 7 bases lay outside the gene matches. CDR3 length: 15 amino acids. Germline V lookup: CDR1 PRHDT, CDR2 FYEKMQ (reference sequence). In DNA form, the CDR3 reads TGTGCCAGCAGCTTAGTCCCAGGGGGCCTTCATGAGCAGTTCTTC. This gives the protein CASSLVPGGLHEQFF.

This sequence joins TRBV6-5 and TRBJ2-3, with 8 nucleotides matching TRBD2. The germline gives CDR1 MNHEY, CDR2 SVGAGI. Trimming removed 0 bases from V and 8 bases from J; junction bases left unmatched: 4. The CDR3 runs to 14 residues. The CDR3 DNA reads TGTGCCAGCAGTTACTCTTCGGGGGGGCTTACGCAGTATTTT. Translating it yields CASSYSSGGLTQYF.

This chain uses TRBV4-3 with TRBJ1-2; TRBD1 matches 7 bases. CDR3 length: 15 amino acids. Looked up from germline, CDR1 is LGHNA and CDR2 is YSLEER. After removal of 0 bases from V and 5 bases from J, the junction contained 6 bases not matched to a gene. DNA for the CDR3: TGCGCCAGCAGCCAAGATCTGCGGACAGGATATGGCTACACCTTC. Its protein is CASSQDLRTGYGYTF.

The genes are TRBV2 and TRBJ1-2, with D hard to call. The CDR3 loop spans 11 amino acids. CDR1 SNHLY and CDR2 FYNNEI come from the germline V gene. V lost 3 bases and J lost 8, with 7 bases in between. The CDR3 DNA is TGTGCCAGCAGTGAGATCCGGGGCTACACCTTC. This translates into CASSEIRGYTF. Looking up the rest from reference TRBV2 and TRBJ1-2 gives the full variable domain: EPEVTQTPSHQVTQMGQEVILRCVPISNHLYFYWYRQILGQKVEFLVSFYNNEISEKSEIFDDQFSVERPDGSNFTLKIRSTKLEDSAMYFCASSEIRGYTFGSGTRLTVV.

The V gene is TRBV7-8, the J gene TRBJ2-5; TRBD2 agrees at 11 bases. The CDR3 runs to 16 residues. Per germline, CDR1 SGHVS and CDR2 FQNEAQ. Trimming at V came to 5 bases and at J to 7 bases, leaving 12 bases not matched to a gene. CDR3 coding DNA: TGTGCCAGCAGCACCCGACTAGCGGGACCGGGGGCGACCCAGTACTTC. The encoded protein is CASSTRLAGPGATQYF. Based on the CDR3 plus reference TRBV7-8 and TRBJ2-5, the full variable domain is GAGVSQSPRYKVAKRGQDVALRCDPISGHVSLFWYQQALGQGPEFLTYFQNEAQLDKSGLPSDRFFAERPEGSVSTLKIQRTQQEDSAVYLCASSTRLAGPGATQYFGPGTRLLVL.

In this sample, this clone turned up a few times. The chain joins TRBV6-6 to TRBJ1-1; unclear D gene. Germline lookup yields CDR1 MNHNY and CDR2 SVGAGI (reference sequence). The CDR3 has 12 amino acids. V was trimmed by 7 bases and J by 1 base, leaving 7 bases between them. The CDR3 bases are TGTGCCAGCACCTTACAGAACACTGAAGCTTTCTTT. Translated: CASTLQNTEAFF.

V gene TRBV29-1 combines with J gene TRBJ1-2; D uncertain. V lost 5 bases and J lost 8, with 21 bases in between. Germline V lookup: CDR1 SQVTM, CDR2 ANQGSEA. This CDR3 contains 14 residues. CDR3 sequence: CSVTRKISRGGYTF. The CDR3 nucleotides are TGCAGCGTTACCCGAAAGATCTCCAGAGGAGGCTACACCTTC.

The gene calls are TRBV2 and TRBJ2-5; 9 bases line up with TRBD1. Germline trimming cut 6 bases from V and 0 bases from J; bases unmatched to any gene: 5. CDR3 length: 15 amino acids. CDR1 is SNHLY, CDR2 FYNNEI, per germline. In nucleotides, the CDR3 is TGTGCCAGCAGGGAGGACAGGGGCTACCAAGAGACCCAGTACTTC. Translation: CASREDRGYQETQYF.

The gene calls are TRBV5-4 and TRBJ1-2; possible D gene TRBD1, 6 bases. Germline CDR1 is SGHNT and CDR2 is YYREEE (reference sequence). V was cut by 4 bases and J by 4 bases, with 11 bases left in between. There are 13 residues in the CDR3. This CDR3 is CASSTRGGYGYTF. The CDR3 bases are TGTGCCAGCAGCACCAGGGGCGGCTATGGCTACACCTTC.

V and J are TRBV19 and TRBJ1-4; 7 nucleotides line up with TRBD1. V trimming: 4 bases; J trimming: 3 bases; junction bases outside the gene matches: 5. The germline CDR1 and CDR2 sequences are LNHDA and SQIVND (reference sequence). CDR3 length equals 15 residues. The CDR3 protein is CASSTDRAANEKLFF. The CDR3 DNA is TGTGCCAGTAGTACCGACAGGGCGGCTAATGAAAAACTGTTTTTT.

CDR3 sequence (DNA): TGTGCCAGCTCAACCCCGGGACTAGCGGGAGAGGGCGAGCAGTACTTC. Translation: CASSTPGLAGEGEQYF. The chain uses TRBV18 and TRBJ2-7; 14 bases are a match to TRBD2. The germline V gene encodes CDR1 KGHSH and CDR2 LQKENI. V gave up 5 bases and J gave up 6 bases; unmatched junction bases: 9. The CDR3 runs 16 residues.

The genes are TRBV29-1 and TRBJ2-7; TRBD1 matches at 8 bases. The CDR3 loop spans 13 amino acids. V was pared by 2 bases and J by 4 bases, with 4 bases of the junction left unmatched. CDR1 SQVTM and CDR2 ANQGSEA come from the germline V gene. The CDR3 coding sequence is TGCAGCGTTGAATCCAGGGGGCAGTACGAGCAGTACTTC. Encoded protein: CSVESRGQYEQYF.

Written as DNA, the CDR3 is TGCGCCAGCAGCTTGGCCGCGGCGGACTACGAGCAGTACTTC. This encodes CASSLAAADYEQYF. The rearrangement uses TRBV5-1 and TRBJ2-7; no clear D gene. Deletions cut 0 bases from V and 3 bases from J, with 10 bases between. Germline V gives CDR1 SGHRS, CDR2 YFSETQ. The CDR3 is 14 amino acids.

The V gene is TRBV28, the J gene TRBJ1-2; 7 nucleotides line up with TRBD1. After removal of 6 bases from V and 2 bases from J, the junction contained 3 bases not matched to a gene. There are 13 residues in the CDR3. From germline, CDR1 is MDHEN and CDR2 SYDVKM. The CDR3 here is CASRGQRNYGYTF. CDR3 bases: TGTGCCAGCAGGGGACAGCGGAACTATGGCTACACCTTC.

The chain has TRBV29-1 and TRBJ1-2, with TRBD1 identical over 7 bases. The V and J ends lost 5 bases and 0 bases, in that order; junction bases with no gene match: 6. The CDR3 sequence is 14 residues long. CDR1 SQVTM and CDR2 ANQGSEA come from the germline V gene. The CDR3 loop reads CSVRSQGANYGYTF. The CDR3 coding sequence is TGCAGCGTTCGTAGCCAGGGGGCTAACTATGGCTACACCTTC.

In regard to this clone: A junction boundary mismatches the germline segment, possibly from a read error. This same CDR3 is encoded by further DNA sequences in the sample. The rearrangement uses TRBV7-2 and TRBJ2-3, with TRBD2 matching 11 bases. Germline lookup yields CDR1 SGHTA and CDR2 FQGNSA. CDR3 length: 15 amino acids. CDR3 nucleotide sequence: TGTGCCAGCAGCCTAGCGGGGGGTAGCACAGATACGCAGTATTTT. Translating it yields CASSLAGGSTDTQYF.

V usage is TRBV15 and J usage is TRBJ1-5; 8 positions agree with TRBD1. The J segment lost 2 bases and the V segment lost 0 bases, leaving 3 bases of the junction unmatched. The CDR3 length is 16 residues. CDR1 is LNHNV and CDR2 is YYDKDF in the germline V gene (reference sequence). The chain's CDR3 is CATSRDRGQGNQPQHF. CDR3 in DNA: TGTGCCACCAGCAGAGACAGGGGGCAGGGCAATCAGCCCCAGCATTTT.

The V call is TRBV2, the J call TRBJ1-2; 9 bases map to TRBD1. Germline V gene lookup returns CDR1 SNHLY and CDR2 FYNNEI. Trimming cost V 6 bases and J 5 bases; bases outside gene matches: 4. The CDR3 loop spans 13 amino acids. This CDR3 is CASSGDRGYGYTF. The CDR3 nucleotides read TGTGCCAGCAGCGGCGACAGGGGGTATGGCTACACCTTC.